Here is one T cell receptor beta chain with its context. This CDR3 contains 15 residues. V lost 7 bases to trimming and J lost 5 bases, with 19 bases between them. Germline V gene lookup returns CDR1 LNHDA and CDR2 SQIVND (reference sequence). The record originates from a study of shared clonotypes between healthy human individuals. Here immunoSEQ multiplex PCR was the method, and the copy in TCRdb shows in-frame clones only, minus some. The data contain about 2.4 million clones, 85% to 95% of them singletons. The sequence came from a man between 18 and 35 years old in good health. Sequencing used naive CD4+ T cells sorted from blood. As for subset: CD45RA+ positively selected. The rearrangement uses TRBV19 and TRBJ2-3; D is perhaps TRBD1 (6 bases). The CDR3 DNA reads as TGTGCCAGTAAAGCGAGACAGGTACTCGGAGATACGCAGTATTTT. It translates to CASKARQVLGDTQYF.